The present T cell receptor beta chain was sequenced within a study of cytomegalovirus exposure and HLA in healthy donors. Study-level information: A prior study identified 120 million or so unique TCR beta sequences from roughly 180 million T cells.

This PCR relied on a set of 60 Vbeta primers and 13 Jbeta primers. Generated by immunoSEQ multiplex PCR, the TCRdb table keeps only in-frame clones and is missing some. Among 150,000 to 200,000 clones listed, 85% were seen once. At collection, donors were nominally healthy, but unrecorded immune exposures were probable. Germline V gene sequence: CDR1 LGHNA, CDR2 YSLEER. The CDR3 spans 13 residues. The V gene lost 1 base and the J gene lost 7 bases, with 8 bases spanning the gap. Study-level findings and limits: 87-base-pair reads could not separate some V segments, including TRBV6-2 and TRBV6-3. Accurate predictions that matched the HLA-A and HLA-B alleles of most subjects were reportedly made from TCR beta sequences.

On this clone: Its antigen remains unidentified.

The source of this sequence is a man aged 18 to 29 in good health and CMV-seropositive. The chain couples TRBV4-3 to TRBJ2-1, with D uncertain. Source material: PBMCs. DNA of the CDR3: TGCGCCAGCAGCCAAGGGTTCGGTAATGAGCAGTTCTTC. Translating gives CASSQGFGNEQFF.